This TCR beta chain was captured by sequencing in a study of shared clonotypes between healthy human individuals. Trimming at V came to 5 bases and at J to 2 bases, leaving 3 bases not matched to a gene. The CDR3 has 13 residues. Germline CDR1 is SGHAT and CDR2 is FQNNGV. Libraries were prepared by immunoSEQ multiplex PCR; TCRdb keeps only in-frame clonotypes and omits some of them. This table has about 490,000 clones, 79% appearing once. Sequencing was performed on PBMCs. This sequence originates from a middle-aged woman in good health. Some clones in this sample may be carry-over from other donors' samples. J is TRBJ2-7 and V is TRBV11-2, with TRBD1 identical over 7 bases. CDR3 sequence reads: CASSVGQPYEQYF. In DNA, the CDR3 is TGTGCCAGCAGCGTGGGACAGCCCTACGAGCAGTACTTC. The whole variable domain, filled in from reference TRBV11-2 and TRBJ2-7, reads EAGVAQSPRYKIIEKRQSVAFWCNPISGHATLYWYQQILGQGPKLLIQFQNNGVVDDSQLPKDRFSAERLKGVDSTLKIQPAKLEDSAVYLCASSVGQPYEQYFGPGTRLTVT.